Below, 31 T cell receptor beta chains from the same sample are listed, as sequenced in a study of T-cell reconstitution after alpha-beta-depleted transplantation in children. The authors prepared the TCRbeta library with unique molecular identifiers. TCRdb reanalysed the PCR reads using MiXCR and keeps one entry per CDR3 protein. The repertoire holds some 110,000 distinct CDR3 sequences, 9% to 12% seen once, with around 34% in the top ten. The sequencing here drew on PBMCs, taken before TCRalphabeta/CD19-depleted stem cell transplant. The source of these receptors is a boy younger than 10 with acute lymphoblastic leukemia, due to receive a stem cell transplant.

This clonotype was found many times. The chain links TRBV5-1 to TRBJ2-3; 7 nucleotides align to TRBD1. Germline-derived CDR1 and CDR2 are SGHRS and YFSETQ. Trimming at V came to 2 bases and at J to 6 bases, leaving 3 bases not matched to a gene. The CDR3 has 13 residues. The CDR3 DNA reads TGCGCCAGCAGCTTTGACAGGGATGATACGCAGTATTTT. Translating gives CASSFDRDDTQYF.

The table lists this clonotype with many counts. The chain is built from TRBV5-1 and TRBJ2-1, with 10 positions matching TRBD2. The CDR3 covers 14 residues. The germline CDR1 and CDR2 sequences are SGHRS and YFSETQ. V lost 2 bases, J lost 5 bases, and 1 base stayed unmatched. The CDR3 here is CASSLGLADNEQFF. The DNA for the CDR3 is TGCGCCAGCAGCTTAGGACTAGCGGACAATGAGCAGTTCTTC.

The CDR3 DNA sequence: TGCAGCGTTAAGGACAGTTTGAACACTGAAGCTTTCTTT. Translation gives CSVKDSLNTEAFF. The V and J genes are TRBV29-1 and TRBJ1-1; perhaps TRBD1 as D (6 bases). The V and J ends lost 5 bases and 0 bases respectively, with 10 bases between them. Germline lookup yields CDR1 SQVTM and CDR2 ANQGSEA. The CDR3 spans 13 residues.

The V call is TRBV11-1, the J call TRBJ2-7; tentatively, D is TRBD1 or TRBD2 (5 bases each). Trimming took 5 bases from V and 6 from J, leaving 14 bases between them. CDR3 size: 13 residues. Germline assignment: CDR1 SGHAT and CDR2 FQDESV (reference sequence). This CDR3 is CASSLGTLGEQYF. In DNA form, the CDR3 reads TGTGCCAGCAGCCTAGGGACGTTAGGCGAGCAGTACTTC.

V is TRBV6-1 and J is TRBJ2-1, with TRBD2 matching 10 bases. J lost 4 bases, V lost 7 bases, and 4 bases had no gene match. CDR3 length: 14 residues. Germline V gene sequence: CDR1 MNHNS, CDR2 SASEGT. As DNA, the CDR3 is TGTGCCAGCACCGGACTAGCGGTTTACAATGAGCAGTTCTTC. Translated, it gives CASTGLAVYNEQFF.

The chain links TRBV15 to TRBJ2-5; D is unresolved. Germline CDR1 LNHNV, CDR2 YYDKDF (reference sequence). The V end was cut by 0 bases, the J end by 3 bases, with 8 bases between. The CDR3 has 14 residues. The CDR3 coding sequence is TGTGCCACCAGCAGAGATTTCGACGAAGAGACCCAGTACTTC. Amino acids: CATSRDFDEETQYF.

V gene TRBV25-1 combines with J gene TRBJ1-2; D might be TRBD1 (6 bases). Germline loops: CDR1 MGHDK, CDR2 SYGVNS. The ends were cut back, 1 base at V and 3 bases at J, with 15 bases in the middle. The CDR3 spans 16 residues. The CDR3, as DNA: TGTGCCAGCAGTGAATTCGGACAGCTGTCGGACTATGGCTACACCTTC. Translated, it gives CASSEFGQLSDYGYTF.

The table lists this clonotype with many counts. DNA for the CDR3: TGTGCCAGCAGTTTCAAACTAGCGGGAGATGGAGAGCAGTACTTC. Its protein is CASSFKLAGDGEQYF. The chain has TRBV12-3 or TRBV12-4 and TRBJ2-7; TRBD2 aligns across 11 bases. Trimming removed 3 bases from V and 7 bases from J; junction bases left unmatched: 8. This CDR3 has 15 amino acids.

This clonotype occurred a few times. The J gene is TRBJ2-3, the V gene TRBV20-1; 7 bases are a match to TRBD1. The CDR3 is made up of 16 amino acids. V trimming: 0 bases; J trimming: 2 bases; junction bases outside the gene matches: 8. The germline V gene has CDR1 DFQATT and CDR2 SNEGSKA (reference sequence). In DNA form, the CDR3 reads TGCAGTGCTAGAGACCCGAACAGGGGCCACACAGATACGCAGTATTTT. Its protein product is CSARDPNRGHTDTQYF.

This clonotype was found many times. This chain links TRBV5-6 with TRBJ1-5; a weak D match, TRBD1 (5 bases). Germline-derived CDR1 and CDR2 are SGHDT and YYEEEE. The CDR3 has 17 amino acids. Trimming stripped 6 bases from V and 7 bases from J, with 26 bases between. The CDR3 DNA sequence: TGTGCCAGCACCATTTCTGGGGCTCAGGGCCAGTTGCAGCCCCAGCATTTT. Protein sequence: CASTISGAQGQLQPQHF.

In its sample, this clonotype was seen a few times. V is TRBV5-1 and J is TRBJ2-4; no firm D call. From germline, CDR1 is SGHRS and CDR2 YFSETQ. Trimming cost V 0 bases and J 0 bases, with 10 bases left between them. The CDR3 has 16 residues. Written as DNA, the CDR3 is TGCGCCAGCAGCTTGGGCCTCCACCTAGCCAAAAACATTCAGTACTTC. Amino acids: CASSLGLHLAKNIQYF.

This clonotype was observed at least ten times. The chain uses TRBV2 and TRBJ2-3; the match to TRBD2 covers 7 bases. J was trimmed by 1 base and V by 4 bases; bases with no gene match: 2. Germline V CDR1 and CDR2: SNHLY, FYNNEI. The CDR3 has 14 amino acids. Here the CDR3 reads CASSGGRGTDTQYF. CDR3 bases: TGTGCCAGCAGTGGGGGGAGGGGCACAGATACGCAGTATTTT.

Many counts were recorded for this clonotype. CDR3 loop: CASSLAPRQSPNPTEAFF. CDR3 bases: TGCGCCAGCAGCTTGGCGCCGAGACAGAGCCCGAACCCCACTGAAGCTTTCTTT. J is TRBJ1-1 and V is TRBV5-1; tentatively, D is TRBD1 (5 bases). Deletions cut 0 bases from V and 4 bases from J, with 22 bases between. Germline V gives CDR1 SGHRS, CDR2 YFSETQ. This CDR3 spans 18 amino acids.

This clonotype was recorded many times. The CDR3 region has the DNA TGTGCCAGCAAATACGACCCATCCCTCTCGTACGAGCAGTACTTC. Protein sequence: CASKYDPSLSYEQYF. V usage is TRBV5-5 and J usage is TRBJ2-7; unclear D gene. Between the trimmed V and J ends, which lost 6 bases and 4 bases, there was a span of 20 bases. The CDR3 consists of 15 residues. The germline gives CDR1 SGHKS, CDR2 YYEKEE (reference sequence).

The table lists this clonotype with a few counts. J is TRBJ1-1 and V is TRBV27; 10 bases align to TRBD1. This CDR3 has 15 residues. Per the germline V gene, CDR1 is MNHEY and CDR2 is SMNVEV (reference sequence). V trimming: 4 bases; J trimming: 5 bases; junction bases outside the gene matches: 7. CDR3 bases: TGTGCCAGCAGTTCACCGGGACAGGGGCGGACTGAAGCTTTCTTT. This gives the protein CASSSPGQGRTEAFF.

This clonotype occurred many times. The chain recombines TRBV6-5 with TRBJ1-3, with D maybe TRBD1 (6 bases). The ends were cut back, 2 bases at V and 1 base at J, with 6 bases in the middle. This CDR3 spans 14 amino acids. The germline V gene has CDR1 MNHEY and CDR2 SVGAGI. CDR3 in DNA: TGTGCCAGCAGTTACAGGGGGTCTGGAAACACCATATATTTT. Protein: CASSYRGSGNTIYF.

The rearrangement uses TRBV20-1 and TRBJ1-1; D is uncertain. The germline gives CDR1 DFQATT, CDR2 SNEGSKA (reference sequence). The CDR3 has 12 residues. V was clipped by 4 bases and J by 1 base, with 7 bases between them. The CDR3 nucleotides read TGCAGTGCTAAAGCGGGGAACACTGAAGCTTTCTTT. Its protein is CSAKAGNTEAFF.

The rearrangement uses TRBV12-3 or TRBV12-4 and TRBJ2-7, with D tentatively TRBD2 (5 bases). The CDR3 spans 14 residues. V lost 1 base to trimming and J lost 3 bases, with 10 bases between them. The CDR3: CASSLGTAVYEQYF. The CDR3 DNA reads as TGTGCCAGCAGTTTAGGGACTGCGGTCTACGAGCAGTACTTC.

The V and J genes are TRBV7-8 and TRBJ2-3; no firm D call. The CDR3 has 14 amino acids. V lost 5 bases and J 1 base, leaving 10 bases between the germline ends. CDR1 is SGHVS and CDR2 is FQNEAQ in the germline V gene. CDR3 sequence reads: CASSPRPRTDTQYF. In nucleotides, the CDR3 is TGTGCCAGCAGCCCCAGGCCGCGCACAGATACGCAGTATTTT.

This clonotype was found a few times. V gene TRBV3-1 combines with J gene TRBJ2-2; D is tentatively TRBD1 or TRBD2 (6 bases each). The CDR3 is 16 residues long. From germline, CDR1 is LGHDT and CDR2 YNNKEL (reference sequence). V was cut by 1 base and J by 5 bases, with 14 bases left in between. CDR3 sequence reads: CASSQGGGWKTGELFF. In DNA, the CDR3 is TGTGCCAGCAGCCAAGGAGGGGGGTGGAAAACCGGGGAGCTGTTTTTT. Looking up the rest from reference TRBV3-1 and TRBJ2-2 gives the full variable domain: DTAVSQTPKYLVTQMGNDKSIKCEQNLGHDTMYWYKQDSKKFLKIMFSYNNKELIINETVPNRFSPKSPDKAHLNLHINSLELGDSAVYFCASSQGGGWKTGELFFGEGSRLTVL.

This clonotype was observed many times. This chain joins TRBV12-3 or TRBV12-4 and TRBJ2-7; D is unclear. The CDR3 is 11 amino acids. The V end was cut by 3 bases, the J end by 2 bases, with 2 bases between. CDR3 DNA: TGTGCCAGCAGTTTCCCCTACGAGCAGTACTTC. Its translation: CASSFPYEQYF.

This chain links TRBV29-1 with TRBJ2-7; 8 bases are shared with TRBD2. Trimming cost V 3 bases and J 3 bases; bases outside gene matches: 1. Germline lookup yields CDR1 SQVTM and CDR2 ANQGSEA. The CDR3 loop spans 12 amino acids. CDR3 coding DNA: TGCAGCGTTGACGGGGGGGACTACGAGCAGTACTTC. Translated: CSVDGGDYEQYF.

This chain uses TRBV28 with TRBJ2-3; D possibly corresponds to TRBD2 (6 bases). Germline V gene lookup returns CDR1 MDHEN and CDR2 SYDVKM. Between the trimmed V and J ends, which lost 0 bases and 3 bases, there was a span of 16 bases. The CDR3 is 17 residues long. Here the CDR3 DNA reads TGTGCCAGCAGTTTATGGGGCGGGAAGAAGGGGACAGATACGCAGTATTTT. As protein: CASSLWGGKKGTDTQYF.

This clonotype was recorded many times. This chain connects TRBV11-2 to TRBJ2-1, with D unresolved. Germline V lookup: CDR1 SGHAT, CDR2 FQNNGV. The CDR3 loop spans 15 amino acids. Trimming stripped 0 bases from V and 8 bases from J, with 14 bases between. CDR3 in DNA: TGTGCCAGCAGCTTAGATAGGATAAGCGATCATGAGCAGTTCTTC. Protein product: CASSLDRISDHEQFF.

This clonotype appeared a few times. The chain combines TRBV20-1 with TRBJ2-5; tentatively, D is TRBD1 or TRBD2 (5 bases each). This CDR3 region has 16 residues. Germline values: CDR1 DFQATT, CDR2 SNEGSKA (reference sequence). Trimming took 5 bases from V and 4 from J, leaving 23 bases between them. CDR3 nucleotide sequence: TGCAGTGCTCCCCGTTGGGGGAGCGGCCTTGGAGAGACCCAGTACTTC. It translates to CSAPRWGSGLGETQYF.

This clonotype occurred many times. This chain's CDR3 is CASSAFVEGGYGYTF. CDR3 sequence (DNA): TGTGCCAGCAGTGCCTTCGTTGAGGGGGGATATGGCTACACCTTC. The V and J genes are TRBV6-1 and TRBJ1-2; TRBD1 is a possible D gene (6 bases). Germline-derived CDR1 and CDR2 are MNHNS and SASEGT. The CDR3 consists of 15 residues. V was shortened by 4 bases and J by 5 bases, with 17 bases between the two germline ends.

In this sample, this clonotype turned up a few times. The V gene is TRBV5-6, the J gene TRBJ2-1; D remains unclear. The CDR3 sequence is 17 residues long. Germline values: CDR1 SGHDT, CDR2 YYEEEE. V was shortened by 2 bases and J by 0 bases, with 15 bases between the two germline ends. The CDR3 DNA sequence: TGTGCCAGCAGCTTATCTTCTTTGGATAGCTCCTACAATGAGCAGTTCTTC. It specifies CASSLSSLDSSYNEQFF.

A remark on this clonotype: No conserved phenylalanine or tryptophan ends this CDR3, so it is likely a read error. The CDR3 sequence: CASSQSETGRNEQFY. The CDR3 nucleotides are TGTGCCAGCAGTCAATCGGAGACAGGGCGCAATGAGCAGTTCTAC. The chain links TRBV6-1 to TRBJ2-1; TRBD1 matches at 7 bases. This CDR3 has 15 residues. CDR1 is MNHNS, CDR2 SASEGT, per germline. With 5 bases clipped from V and 6 bases from J, the junction kept 10 bases outside the gene matches.

In its sample, this clonotype was seen many times. J is TRBJ2-4 and V is TRBV5-6, with D perhaps TRBD1 or TRBD2 (5 bases each). This CDR3 spans 14 amino acids. V lost 0 bases and J 8 bases, leaving 12 bases between the germline ends. Germline loops: CDR1 SGHDT, CDR2 YYEEEE. The CDR3 region is CASSLEGARDIQYF. In DNA form, the CDR3 reads TGTGCCAGCAGCTTGGAAGGGGCGCGGGACATTCAGTACTTC.

This clonotype occurred a few times. The chain combines TRBV5-1 with TRBJ2-7, with D possibly TRBD1 on 6 matching bases. V dropped 7 bases and J dropped 3 bases, with 29 bases sitting between them. This CDR3 is built from 18 residues. Looked up from germline, CDR1 is SGHRS and CDR2 is YFSETQ. Here the CDR3 reads CASPQPGQLRAPNYEQYF. CDR3 DNA: TGCGCCAGCCCTCAACCGGGACAACTAAGGGCTCCGAACTACGAGCAGTACTTC.

The chain joins TRBV7-2 to TRBJ1-3, with TRBD1 identical over 10 bases. CDR3 length: 17 amino acids. Germline-derived CDR1 and CDR2 are SGHTA and FQGNSA. Trimming cost V 5 bases and J 3 bases; bases outside gene matches: 10. This chain's CDR3 is CASSRSGTGAFGNTIYF. CDR3 in DNA: TGTGCCAGCAGCCGATCCGGGACAGGGGCGTTTGGAAACACCATATATTTT.